This TCR beta chain appears in the sequencing data of a study of T cell repertoires in cytomegalovirus infection (dated 2019 in TCRdb). With respect to the entire study: Alongside well-studied HLA-B-restricted epitopes, the peptide stimulations were aimed at recently identified HLA-C-restricted CMV epitopes, whose presentation resists viral immunomodulation. Donor HLA type was relevant to the analysis, as public TCR beta signatures indicated carriage of CMV infection together with the matching HLA type.

The treatment or condition label, as the study defines it: in vitro stimulation with specific CMV peptide epitopes to enrich CMV-specific T cells. The CDR3 holds 13 amino acids from the cysteine to the phenylalanine. Only the CDR3 portion is preserved as DNA: 39 bases, with reading frame beginning at the first base. The germline V gene (reference sequence) specifies LNHDA as CDR1 and SQIVND as CDR2. A distance of 13 bases separates the germline ends of V and J, which lose 5 bases and 5 bases respectively. A note on this clonotype: Its antigen is still unknown. No much larger clone is present one base from it, and per-base qualities are unavailable.

Results and caveats for the whole study, not just this receptor: Cumulative frequency of public TCR beta family members discriminated carriers of CMV infection plus the relevant HLA type in this cohort and an independent roughly 330-donor cohort. The ex vivo response was dominated by HLA-C-restricted CMV-specific TCR beta clonotypes, and the single most frequent clonotype in two of eight donors was supplied by these HLA-C-restricted clonotypes.

Sequencing was performed on an Illumina HiSeq 1500. Through fastp at Q25 and MiXCR, TCRdb rebuilt clones from the public reads, retaining in-frame beta chains. Each record represents a unique CDR3 protein, reported with the most common genes and DNA among its rows. For this sample the table gives 340,000 or so distinct CDR3 sequences, of which approximately 25% were detected only once. Of the sample, 10% to 15% is held by the ten largest clones. This sequence was found in a human donor in good health (CMV status not recorded). Some clones in this sample may be carry-over from other donors' samples. The sequencing here drew on cultured PBMCs, taken from culture after CMV antigen stimulation. The V and J segments used are TRBV19 and TRBJ2-7; TRBD2 could be the D gene, as 6 bases match. The CDR3 region: CASSPRSGDEQYF. The DNA is as follows: TGTGCCAGTAGTCCGAGGTCGGGGGACGAGCAGTACTTC.